Listed below are T cell receptor beta chains from one sample, sequenced in a study of blood T cell repertoires in COVID-19. Data came from immunoSEQ multiplex PCR; TCRdb stores just in-frame clones and leaves some out. The sample includes roughly 200,000 clones, roughly 80% seen only once; the top ten take 7.8%. Sequenced sample: peripheral blood. These receptors all come from an elderly woman with COVID-19, enrolled during active disease. CDR3s include the opening cysteine and the closing phenylalanine or tryptophan. The D gene is left open where the match is weak. A clone size is listed for some rows: how often the clone was seen (once, few, many), or a class if it is expanded.

clone size	D gene	V gene	J gene	CDR3 DNA	CDR3 protein
NA	NA	TRBV6-5	TRBJ2-7	TGTGCCAGCGGTAGAACAGGGAGCTACGAGCAGTACTTC	CASGRTGSYEQYF
NA	NA	TRBV9	TRBJ2-7	TGTGCCAGCGCCCCTGGACAGTACTCCTACGAGCAGTACTTC	CASAPGQYSYEQYF
NA	TRBD1	TRBV5-4	TRBJ2-3	TGTGCCAGCAGCTCCCCGGACAGGGGAGCAGATACGCAGTATTTT	CASSSPDRGADTQYF
NA	NA	TRBV9	TRBJ2-3	TGTGCCAGCAGCGTAGAATCGGGCAGGGCGACAGATACGCAGTATTTT	CASSVESGRATDTQYF
NA	TRBD1	TRBV5-4	TRBJ1-6	TGTGCCAGCAGCTTGGGGCAGGGGGCGCTGGGATCACCCCTCCACTTT	CASSLGQGALGSPLHF
NA	NA	TRBV27	TRBJ1-6	TGTGCCAGCAGTGGGGCCAGGGCCCGTGGGTGGAATTCACCCCTCCACTTT	CASSGARARGWNSPLHF
few	TRBD1	TRBV5-1	TRBJ2-1	TGCGCCAGCAGCCACCGACAGGGGGCTGACAATGAGCAGTTCTTC	CASSHRQGADNEQFF
NA	TRBD1	TRBV6-5	TRBJ2-7	TGTGCCAGCAGCGCAGGGGGCTCCTACGAGCAGTACTTC	CASSAGGSYEQYF
NA	NA	TRBV2	TRBJ1-1	TGTGCCAGCAGTGAAGGAGGCGGGGGGGCTTTCTTT	CASSEGGGGAFF
NA	TRBD1	TRBV5-4	TRBJ1-6	TGTGCCAGCAGCTTGGCGACAGGGGGCAATTCACCCCTCCACTTT	CASSLATGGNSPLHF
few	TRBD1	TRBV6-5	TRBJ1-2	TGTGCCAGCAGCTTAGACAGGGCTAACTATGGCTACACCTTC	CASSLDRANYGYTF
NA	NA	TRBV6-5	TRBJ1-4	TGTGCCAGCAGCAACGGAGGGGATAATGAAAAACTGTTTTTT	CASSNGGDNEKLFF
NA	NA	TRBV5-4	TRBJ2-5	TGTGCCAGCACCCACCGGGGGGCCCCGGAGACCCAGTACTTC	CASTHRGAPETQYF
NA	TRBD1	TRBV5-8	TRBJ1-4	TGTGCCAGCAGCTTGTACGCGGGGGGGGACAGCAGTAATGAAAAACTGTTTTTT	CASSLYAGGDSSNEKLFF
once	TRBD2	TRBV5-4	TRBJ2-1	TGTGCCAGCAGCTTGGGGGGACTAGCGGCATACAATGAGCAGTTCTTC	CASSLGGLAAYNEQFF
NA	NA	TRBV5-1	TRBJ1-2	TGCGCCAGCAGCTTCGACGGGGGTTCACCCTATGGCTACACCTTC	CASSFDGGSPYGYTF
NA	TRBD1	TRBV2	TRBJ2-7	TGTGCCAGCAGTCCTTTACCGGGACAGGGGCCCCCCGAGCAGTACTTC	CASSPLPGQGPPEQYF
NA	NA	TRBV3-1/TRBV3-2	TRBJ1-1	TGTGCCAGCAGCTCAGGGCCTTGGGCTGAAGCTTTCTTT	CASSSGPWAEAFF
NA	NA	TRBV7-9	TRBJ1-6	TGTGCCAGCAGCTTAGGGCCTGACAGGAATAATTCACCCCTCCACTTT	CASSLGPDRNNSPLHF
NA	TRBD2	TRBV9	TRBJ2-1	TGTGCCAGCACCCCTGAGGGAGGGTCCTACAATGAGCAGTTCTTC	CASTPEGGSYNEQFF
once	TRBD1	TRBV6-5	TRBJ2-7	TGTGCCAGCAGTTACTCCGTCCGACAGGGTGGGGAGCAGTACTTC	CASSYSVRQGGEQYF
NA	NA	TRBV5-1	TRBJ1-2	TGCGCCAGCAGCACGGGGGGCGGCTATGGCTACACCTTC	CASSTGGGYGYTF
NA	NA	TRBV6-5	TRBJ2-7	TGTGCCAGCAGCGACAGTTCCAGCTCCTACGAGCAGTACTTC	CASSDSSSSYEQYF
once	TRBD2	TRBV3-1/TRBV3-2	TRBJ2-5	TGTGCCAGCAGCCATACTAGCGGCTATTCCCAAGAGACCCAGTACTTC	CASSHTSGYSQETQYF
NA	NA	TRBV5-5	TRBJ1-1	TGTGCCAGCAGCTTGGTTCGGGGAACTGAAGCTTTCTTT	CASSLVRGTEAFF
NA	TRBD1	TRBV28	TRBJ2-7	TGTGCCAGCAGTCCGGACAGGGGCCGATTGCAGTACTTC	CASSPDRGRLQYF
NA	NA	TRBV2	TRBJ2-7	TGTGCCAGCAGCCGGCGACAGTCCTCCTACGAGCAGTACTTC	CASSRRQSSYEQYF
NA	NA	TRBV5-1	TRBJ2-1	TGCGCCAGCAGCTTGACAGGGATCGGGGTTGAGCAGTTCTTC	CASSLTGIGVEQFF
NA	TRBD2	TRBV11-2	TRBJ2-1	TGTGCCAGCAGCCCGAGGACTAGCGGGAGTGGCGGGGAGCAGTTCTTC	CASSPRTSGSGGEQFF
once	NA	TRBV19	TRBJ1-5	TGTGCCAGTAGTCCCCGGGGCAATCAGCCCCAGCATTTT	CASSPRGNQPQHF
NA	NA	TRBV5-4	TRBJ2-2	TGTGCCAGTAGCAGAGAGACTGGCACCGGGGAGCTGTTTTTT	CASSRETGTGELFF
NA	TRBD2	TRBV11-2	TRBJ2-1	TGTGCCAGCAAGAATAGCGGGATCAATGAGCAGTTCTTC	CASKNSGINEQFF
NA	NA	TRBV27	TRBJ1-1	TGTGCCAGCAGTCGGGGGGGCGGCGGAGTACAAGCTTTCTTT	CASSRGGGGVQAFF
NA	TRBD2	TRBV5-1	TRBJ2-3	TGCGCCAGCAGCTTGCCACTAGCGACTAGCACAGATACGCAGTATTTT	CASSLPLATSTDTQYF
NA	NA	TRBV5-1	TRBJ1-2	TGCGCCAGCAGCTCTAGACCGACTAACTATGGCTACACCTTC	CASSSRPTNYGYTF
NA	NA	TRBV6-5	TRBJ1-5	TGTGCCAGCAGTTACGGAGGGGGCAATCAGCCCCAGCATTTT	CASSYGGGNQPQHF
NA	NA	TRBV28	TRBJ1-1	TGTGCCAGCAGTCCCCAGGGAGGCACTGAAGCTTTCTTT	CASSPQGGTEAFF
NA	NA	TRBV28	TRBJ1-6	TGTGCCAGCAGTTTATCGGTGGGGGCTCGGGGTTCACCCCTCCACTTT	CASSLSVGARGSPLHF
once	TRBD2	TRBV5-1	TRBJ2-1	TGCGCCAGTGGGACTAGCGGGGACAATGAGCAGTTCTTC	CASGTSGDNEQFF
NA	TRBD1	TRBV7-9	TRBJ2-1	TGTGCCAGCAGCCCGGACAGGCCTAGCTCCTACAATGAGCAGTTCTTC	CASSPDRPSSYNEQFF
NA	NA	TRBV5-6	TRBJ2-1	TGTGCCAGCAGCCTACGTACAGAAACGTCCTACAATGAGCAGTTCTTC	CASSLRTETSYNEQFF